This TCR beta chain appears in the sequencing data of a study of read filtering for tumor transcriptome and immune sequencing. Overall study context: The cohort had about 16 men and approximately 14 women aged roughly 40 to 80, mean roughly 66 years. General observations from the study: Approximately 80% of IR-seq clonotypes had one read, totaling 3% to 4.5% of reads; RNA-seq: 74.6% and 44.6%.

This library used around 0.4 ug RNA and molecular barcoded adaptors spanning alpha/delta and beta/gamma chains. A single record per CDR3 protein comes from TCRdb applying MiXCR to the reads. Seen here are about 130,000 distinct CDR3 sequences, 10% to 15% observed once, and the top ten hold about 11%. Only a few counts were recorded for this clonotype. Its antigen is not identified. At the time of active disease, bone marrow was collected from every patient. This CDR3 has 17 amino acids. Losses at the gene ends were 3 bases for V and 0 bases for J; bases not matched to a gene: 3. Looked up from germline, CDR1 is MGHRA and CDR2 is YSYEKL.

The sequenced sample was a population of CD138-negative cells sorted from bone marrow. This chain links TRBV4-1 with TRBJ2-6; 9 bases line up with TRBD1. The source is a donor aged 40 or older with multiple myeloma. CDR3 nucleotide sequence: TGCGCCAGCAGCCACGGGACAGGGCCCTCTGGGGCCAACGTCCTGACTTTC. It encodes CASSHGTGPSGANVLTF.